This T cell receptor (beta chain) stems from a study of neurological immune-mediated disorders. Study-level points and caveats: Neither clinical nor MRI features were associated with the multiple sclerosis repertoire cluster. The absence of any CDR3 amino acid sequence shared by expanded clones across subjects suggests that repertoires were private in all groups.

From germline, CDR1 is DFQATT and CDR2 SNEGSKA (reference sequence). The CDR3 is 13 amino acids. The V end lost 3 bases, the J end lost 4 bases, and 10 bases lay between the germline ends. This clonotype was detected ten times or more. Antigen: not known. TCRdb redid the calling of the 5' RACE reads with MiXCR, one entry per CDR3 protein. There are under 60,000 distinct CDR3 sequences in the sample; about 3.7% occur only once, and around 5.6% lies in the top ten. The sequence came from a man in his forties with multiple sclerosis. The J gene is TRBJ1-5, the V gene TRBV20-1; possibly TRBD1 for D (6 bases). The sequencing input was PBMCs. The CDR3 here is CSARLGGNQPQHF. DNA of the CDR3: TGCAGTGCTAGGTTAGGGGGGAATCAGCCCCAGCATTTT.